The clone carrying this T cell receptor (beta chain) was seen many times. This CDR3 is built from 14 residues. The J segment lost 8 bases and the V segment lost 2 bases, leaving 6 bases of the junction unmatched. Per the germline V gene, CDR1 is MNHEY and CDR2 is SVGAGI. This sample is part of a study of regulatory T cells in long-lasting Graves disease. HTBI primers from iRepertoire and Arm-PCR of CDR3 regions yielded the TCR beta libraries. TCRdb re-derived calls from the multiplex PCR reads in MiXCR, one entry per CDR3 protein. The sample contains roughly 420,000 distinct CDR3 sequences, about 15% of which appear only once. Time point indicated: newly diagnosed GD, antithyroid drugs for less than 3 months. RNA from PBMCs was the source of the TCR library. These data were also reused for a study on T cells in Graves' hyperthyroidism and ophthalmopathy.

The chain uses TRBV6-5 and TRBJ1-1; 9 bases match TRBD1. Sequencing used peripheral blood mononuclear cells (PBMCs), obtained at new diagnosis, from a patient treated with antithyroid drugs. This receptor was identified in a woman between 18 and 29 years old with Graves disease. CDR3 bases: TGTGCCAGCAGTTACCGGACAGGGGCCCGAGAAGCTTTCTTT. Encoded protein: CASSYRTGAREAFF.